The 24 T cell receptor beta chains below come from one sample, sequenced in a study of PD-L1 blockade in urothelial cancer. The method was immunoSEQ multiplex PCR; TCRdb's version includes in-frame clones alone and lacks a portion of them. The data contain about 470 clones, 35% of them singletons. The sequencing here drew on tumor tissue, taken before atezolizumab (anti-PD-L1) treatment. The receptors come from a man aged 55 to 70 with urothelial cancer.

This clone was seen a handful of times. One junction end disagrees with the germline gene, perhaps due to a read error. The chain combines TRBV6-8 with TRBJ2-7; 7 bases are shared with TRBD2. Germline V gene data show CDR1 as MNHGY and CDR2 as SAAAGT. The CDR3 has 14 residues. CDR3 DNA sequence: TGTGCCATCAGTTCACGGGGGGACTCCTACGAGCAGTACTTC. Its protein is CAISSRGDSYEQYF.

This chain uses TRBV19 with TRBJ1-1; 7 nucleotides match TRBD1. The CDR3 spans 13 residues. Trimming took 1 base from V and 5 from J; bases not matched to a gene: 1. CDR1 is LNHDA, CDR2 SQIVND, per germline (reference sequence). The CDR3 reads CASSIVQGTEAFF. The CDR3, as DNA: TGTGCCAGTAGTATAGTACAGGGGACTGAAGCTTTCTTT.

This rearrangement joins TRBV30 to TRBJ2-1; 7 positions match TRBD2. The CDR3 spans 15 residues. V was pared by 2 bases and J by 9 bases, with 13 bases of the junction left unmatched. Germline CDR1 reads GTSNPN; CDR2 reads SVGIG (reference sequence). The CDR3 coding sequence is TGTGCCTGGAGTCGGGCGGGAGCGACCGGACGTGAGCAGTTCTTC. As protein: CAWSRAGATGREQFF.

This chain connects TRBV9 to TRBJ1-1; the match to TRBD1 covers 10 bases. V trimming: 0 bases; J trimming: 10 bases; junction bases outside the gene matches: 9. There are 15 residues in the CDR3. Germline CDR1 SGDLS, CDR2 YYNGEE. Written as DNA, the CDR3 is TGTGCCAGCAGCGTAGCTACGGGACAGGGGTCGATAGCTTTCTTT. Its protein product is CASSVATGQGSIAFF.

This clone was observed a handful of times. The rearrangement links TRBV4-1 to TRBJ1-1; a possible D gene is TRBD1 (5 bases). Between the trimmed V and J ends, which lost 1 base and 5 bases, there was a span of 14 bases. This CDR3 spans 15 amino acids. CDR1 and CDR2 from the germline V gene are MGHRA and YSYEKL. CDR3 nucleotide sequence: TGCGCCAGCAGCCAAGGGGCAGGGAAGTCGACTGAAGCTTTCTTT. This translates into CASSQGAGKSTEAFF.

This clone was observed a few times. The gene calls are TRBV6-7 and TRBJ1-2; D call uncertain. TRBV6-7 is known as an ORF, though its function is uncertain. The V and J ends lost 0 bases and 2 bases respectively, with 13 bases between them. CDR3 length: 16 amino acids. CDR3 region: CASSYSGGGQNYGYTF. CDR3 coding DNA: TGTGCCAGCAGTTACTCAGGCGGCGGGCAAAACTATGGCTACACCTTC.

The chain recombines TRBV18 with TRBJ1-2; 8 positions match TRBD1. Germline V gene sequence: CDR1 KGHSH, CDR2 LQKENI. The CDR3 length is 17 residues. J lost 2 bases, V lost 4 bases, and 12 bases had no gene match. CDR3 loop: CASSLGSGTGGNYGYTF. CDR3 DNA: TGTGCCAGCTCACTCGGGTCGGGGACAGGTGGAAACTATGGCTACACCTTC.

As DNA, the CDR3 is TGTGCCAGCACCCCAGGGTTCCCCTACAATGAGCAGTTCTTC. Its protein product is CASTPGFPYNEQFF. The J gene is TRBJ2-1, the V gene TRBV14, with D possibly being TRBD1 (5 bases). V lost 7 bases to trimming and J lost 2 bases, with 12 bases between them. There are 14 residues in the CDR3. The germline V gene encodes CDR1 SGHDN and CDR2 FVKESK.

CDR3 coding DNA: TGTGCCAGCTCACCAAACGGAAACTCTGGGGCCAACGTCCTGACTTTC. Its translation: CASSPNGNSGANVLTF. The chain is built from TRBV18 and TRBJ2-6; D not certain. The V gene lost 2 bases and the J gene lost 0 bases, with 8 bases spanning the gap. Germline CDR1 KGHSH, CDR2 LQKENI. The CDR3 consists of 16 residues.

The table lists this clone with a few counts. The gene calls are TRBV30 and TRBJ1-1; D is possibly TRBD1 (5 bases). The CDR3 loop spans 14 amino acids. V lost 5 bases to trimming and J lost 1 base, with 14 bases between them. Germline V gene sequence: CDR1 GTSNPN, CDR2 SVGIG (reference sequence). The CDR3 region has the DNA TGTGCCTGGTCGGGTCAGGGACCGAACACTGAAGCTTTCTTT. Protein product: CAWSGQGPNTEAFF.

The chain carries TRBV29-1 and TRBJ2-1; 12 bases agree with TRBD2. Germline CDR1 is SQVTM and CDR2 is ANQGSEA. The CDR3 loop spans 16 amino acids. Germline trimming cut 1 base from V and 6 bases from J; bases unmatched to any gene: 7. This CDR3 is CSVEGRPLAGGNEQFF. The CDR3 DNA sequence: TGCAGCGTTGAAGGGAGACCACTAGCGGGAGGCAATGAGCAGTTCTTC.

The rearrangement uses TRBV15 and TRBJ2-6; TRBD2 matches at 7 bases. In germline, CDR1 is LNHNV, CDR2 YYDKDF (reference sequence). The CDR3 has 14 residues. With V trimmed by 3 bases and J by 10 bases, 6 bases remained unmatched. The CDR3 region has the DNA TGTGCCACCAGCAGTTTCAGGGAGGGAAACGTCCTGACTTTC. Translated: CATSSFREGNVLTF.

The V gene is TRBV29-1, the J gene TRBJ2-3; 8 bases fit TRBD1. V lost 7 bases and J lost 0; bases outside the gene matches: 0. CDR3 length equals 12 residues. Per the germline V gene, CDR1 is SQVTM and CDR2 is ANQGSEA. CDR3 bases: TGCAGCGGACAGGGGAGCACAGATACGCAGTATTTT. It is translated as CSGQGSTDTQYF.

This clone was counted only a few times. This chain links TRBV4-1 with TRBJ1-5; D perhaps matches TRBD1 (6 bases). The CDR3 totals 15 residues. Trimming cost V 4 bases and J 0 bases, with 10 bases left between them. Germline V gives CDR1 MGHRA, CDR2 YSYEKL. Here the CDR3 reads CASSRTVNSNQPQHF. DNA for the CDR3: TGCGCCAGCAGCCGGACAGTGAATAGCAATCAGCCCCAGCATTTT.

This sequence joins TRBV19 and TRBJ1-1; D remains ambiguous. The V and J ends lost 6 bases and 0 bases respectively, with 5 bases between them. CDR3 length: 12 residues. Germline CDR1 LNHDA, CDR2 SQIVND (reference sequence). This CDR3 reads CASSNMNTEAFF. The CDR3 bases are TGTGCCAGTAGCAACATGAACACTGAAGCTTTCTTT.

This chain joins TRBV5-1 and TRBJ1-1; D is possibly TRBD1 (6 bases). The CDR3 sequence is 19 residues long. In germline, CDR1 is SGHRS, CDR2 YFSETQ. Between the trimmed V and J ends, which lost 4 bases and 1 base, there was a span of 26 bases. For the CDR3, the DNA is TGCGCCAGCAGCAGGATAAAGACAGCGAATCCGGGGGCGAACACTGAAGCTTTCTTT. As protein: CASSRIKTANPGANTEAFF.

This clone appeared a few times. The chain combines TRBV18 with TRBJ1-1; D may be TRBD1 (6 bases). Germline assignment: CDR1 KGHSH and CDR2 LQKENI. With 3 bases removed from V and 1 base from J, the gap between germline ends came to 21 bases. This CDR3 has 18 amino acids. In DNA, the CDR3 is TGTGCCAGCTCACCGTTACCCAATCGAGGGGGGAAGAACACTGAAGCTTTCTTT. Protein: CASSPLPNRGGKNTEAFF.

J is TRBJ2-2 and V is TRBV29-1; D call uncertain. This CDR3 is built from 13 residues. The ends were cut back, 6 bases at V and 1 base at J, with 9 bases in the middle. Germline V gene lookup returns CDR1 SQVTM and CDR2 ANQGSEA. The CDR3 DNA sequence: TGCAGCGTACTACCGAAGAACACCGGGGAGCTGTTTTTT. Translating it yields CSVLPKNTGELFF.

The chain uses TRBV15 and TRBJ1-1, with 7 bases fitting TRBD1. The CDR3 runs to 15 residues. CDR1 and CDR2 from the germline V gene are LNHNV and YYDKDF (reference sequence). The trim removed 4 bases at V and 3 bases at J, leaving 8 bases unmatched. In nucleotides, the CDR3 is TGTGCCACCAGCATAGAGACAGGGCGGGACACTGAAGCTTTCTTT. Amino acid sequence: CATSIETGRDTEAFF.

The chain joins TRBV4-1 to TRBJ1-2, with 7 nucleotides matching TRBD1. Trimming removed 6 bases from V and 4 bases from J; junction bases left unmatched: 11. This CDR3 has 15 amino acids. Germline V gives CDR1 MGHRA, CDR2 YSYEKL. CDR3 nucleotide sequence: TGCGCCAGCAGTGGATCGGGGAACAGGGGCTATGGCTACACCTTC. Its translation: CASSGSGNRGYGYTF.

CDR3 loop: CASSLELGQTNEQFF. Written as DNA, the CDR3 is TGCGCCAGCAGCTTGGAACTGGGACAGACGAATGAGCAGTTCTTC. The V and J genes are TRBV5-1 and TRBJ2-1; 7 bases are shared with TRBD1. Germline V CDR1 and CDR2: SGHRS, YFSETQ. V shed 0 bases, J shed 7 bases, and the junction held 7 bases outside the gene matches. This CDR3 spans 15 amino acids.

This clone has a single count. V is TRBV28 and J is TRBJ1-4; 7 nucleotides agree with TRBD1. The J segment lost 8 bases and the V segment lost 6 bases, leaving 3 bases of the junction unmatched. The CDR3 spans 12 residues. Germline lookup yields CDR1 MDHEN and CDR2 SYDVKM. The CDR3 sequence is CASRKTGEKLFF. The CDR3, as DNA: TGTGCCAGCAGGAAGACAGGGGAAAAACTGTTTTTT.

This clone was observed a handful of times. This chain's CDR3 is CASSVPYRGARTEAFF. CDR3 nucleotides: TGCGCCAGCAGTGTACCTTACAGGGGAGCTAGGACTGAAGCTTTCTTT. The rearrangement joins TRBV10-2 to TRBJ1-1, with TRBD1 matching over 7 bases. The CDR3 is 16 amino acids. Germline CDR1 and CDR2: WSHSY and SAAADI. The V and J ends lost 4 bases and 5 bases, in that order; junction bases with no gene match: 13.

This chain links TRBV14 with TRBJ1-2; TRBD1 matches 10 bases. Trimming removed 2 bases from V and 7 bases from J; junction bases left unmatched: 4. The CDR3 is made up of 14 amino acids. Germline loops: CDR1 SGHDN, CDR2 FVKESK. Written as DNA, the CDR3 is TGTGCCAGCAGCCAAACCGGGACAGGGGTTGGCTACACCTTC. Protein sequence: CASSQTGTGVGYTF.